The 10 T cell receptor beta chains in this list originate from one sample, sequenced in a study of stem cell transplantation in POMP-related autoinflammatory disease. The method was immunoSEQ multiplex PCR; TCRdb's version includes in-frame clones alone and lacks a portion of them. The table includes 9,000 to 10,000 clones, 75% to 85% detected once. The sequencing here drew on CD4+ T cells from PBMCs, taken after stem cell transplantation. These receptors were collected from a human patient with POMP-related autoinflammation and immune dysregulation (PRAID). Some T cells may be provided by the graft donor.

This rearrangement joins TRBV6-5 to TRBJ2-5; 9 nucleotides match TRBD1. After removal of 5 bases from V and 3 bases from J, the junction contained 1 base not matched to a gene. Germline-derived CDR1 and CDR2 are MNHEY and SVGAGI. This CDR3 spans 13 amino acids. The CDR3 coding sequence is TGTGCCAGCAGTCGGGACAGGGAAGAGACCCAGTACTTC. It specifies CASSRDREETQYF.

By sample share, this clone is medium-sized. The chain couples TRBV9 to TRBJ2-1, with D possibly matching TRBD2 (10 bases). V was shortened by 2 bases and J by 10 bases, with 25 bases between the two germline ends. From germline, CDR1 is SGDLS and CDR2 YYNGEE. The CDR3 is 17 residues long. The CDR3 DNA reads as TGTGCCAGCAGCGTGACAGGGGGACTAGCGATACTGAACGAGCAGTTCTTC. Translated: CASSVTGGLAILNEQFF.

This clone was detected once. As DNA, the CDR3 is TGTGCCAGCAGCCAAGCCGGACAGCCCAATCAGCCCCAGCATTTT. Protein product: CASSQAGQPNQPQHF. The chain recombines TRBV3-1 (or the pseudogene TRBV3-2) with TRBJ1-5, with D tentatively TRBD1 (6 bases). V dropped 1 base and J dropped 3 bases, with 10 bases sitting between them. The CDR3 covers 15 residues. Looked up from germline, CDR1 is LGHDT and CDR2 is YNNKEL (reference sequence).

The rearrangement uses TRBV6-5 and TRBJ2-2; tentative D call: TRBD1 (6 bases). CDR3 length: 14 residues. Between the trimmed V and J ends, which lost 6 bases and 10 bases, there was a span of 18 bases. Germline CDR1 is MNHEY and CDR2 is SVGAGI. CDR3 sequence: CASSPSRTGPELFF. CDR3 DNA sequence: TGTGCCAGCAGCCCAAGTCGTACAGGGCCGGAGCTGTTTTTT.

The chain combines TRBV24-1 with TRBJ2-7; 10 bases are a match to TRBD2. The germline V gene has CDR1 KGHDR and CDR2 SFDVKD. J gave up 6 bases and V 7 bases, and 11 bases lay outside the gene matches. This CDR3 is built from 15 residues. CDR3 in DNA: TGTGCCACCAGCCGGGGGCTAGCGGGAGCTACCGAGCAGTACTTC. It codes for CATSRGLAGATEQYF.

This clone was found a few times. V is TRBV10-3 and J is TRBJ2-1; 10 nucleotides agree with TRBD2. The junction had 7 bases not matched to a gene; V was cut back by 6 bases and J by 5 bases. Looked up from germline, CDR1 is ENHRY and CDR2 is SYGVKD. The CDR3 is 15 amino acids. CDR3 residues: CAISDSSGSHNEQFF. The CDR3 DNA follows: TGTGCCATCAGCGACTCTAGCGGGAGCCACAATGAGCAGTTCTTC.

The J gene is TRBJ2-1, the V gene TRBV27; 11 nucleotides agree with TRBD1. There are 15 residues in the CDR3. The V gene's germline CDR1 is MNHEY and CDR2 SMNVEV (reference sequence). The ends lost 2 bases at V and 8 bases at J; junction bases unmatched: 5. The CDR3 nucleotides are TGTGCCAGCAGTTTAGGGGACAGGGGGTTGGATGAGCAGTTCTTC. The encoded protein is CASSLGDRGLDEQFF.

The genes are TRBV6-2 or TRBV6-3 and TRBJ2-2, with D possibly TRBD2 on 6 matching bases. In germline, CDR1 is MNHEY, CDR2 SVGEGT. V was clipped by 8 bases and J by 11 bases, with 18 bases between them. This CDR3 spans 13 amino acids. As DNA, the CDR3 is TGTGCCAGCTGCCCCCAAGGGGCGGGAGAGCTGTTTTTT. Its translation is CASCPQGAGELFF.

The V call is TRBV6-5, the J call TRBJ1-5; perhaps TRBD1 as D (5 bases). Germline V gene sequence: CDR1 MNHEY, CDR2 SVGAGI. CDR3 length: 13 residues. Trimming pared 3 bases from V and 4 bases from J, leaving 7 bases between. The CDR3 nucleotides are TGTGCCAGCAGTTATGGGGGTAATCAGCCCCAGCATTTT. Protein product: CASSYGGNQPQHF.

The CDR3, as DNA: TGTGCCAGCAGCCACATCCCAGCGGGAGTCTACGAGCAGTACTTC. This sequence encodes CASSHIPAGVYEQYF. This chain connects TRBV11-2 to TRBJ2-7, with TRBD2 matching 8 bases. This CDR3 contains 15 residues. V shed 5 bases, J shed 3 bases, and the junction held 9 bases outside the gene matches. Germline V gives CDR1 SGHAT, CDR2 FQNNGV.